This T cell receptor beta chain was identified during a study of OX40 agonist ivuxolimab in advanced cancers. Study as a whole: Partial responses were achieved by three patients, one with hepatocellular carcinoma and two with cutaneous melanoma.

The table lists this clone with a count of one. The antigen is not known. The protocol was immunoSEQ multiplex PCR, while the TCRdb copy is restricted to in-frame clones and leaves out a portion. The sample gives about 69,000 clones, around 83% of which show up once; 2% to 2.5% is in the top ten. This CDR3 has 19 residues. V gave up 1 base and J gave up 7 bases; unmatched junction bases: 17. In germline, CDR1 is LNHNV, CDR2 YYDKDF (reference sequence). Study-level findings and limits: In general, CD8+ T cells held more expanded clones than CD4+ did, on average.

The sample consisted of CD4+ or CD8+ T cells sorted from blood, taken in a trial of the OX40 agonist ivuxolimab. V gene TRBV15 combines with J gene TRBJ2-1; TRBD1 aligns across 9 bases. The sequence derives from an adult with an advanced solid tumor such as melanoma, head and neck, liver or kidney cancer. CDR3: CATSRGSYNTGGARNEQFF. For the CDR3, the DNA is TGTGCCACCAGCAGAGGGTCCTATAACACAGGGGGCGCGAGGAATGAGCAGTTCTTC.